The present T cell receptor beta chain was sequenced within a study of cytomegalovirus exposure and HLA in healthy donors. For this clone: The target antigen is unknown.

General study points: The classifier reportedly diagnosed cytomegalovirus status with high sensitivity and specificity.

In the PCR, 60 Vbeta and 13 Jbeta primers were used. How the authors handled the data: Roughly 83 million unique TCR beta chains, some 10 million of them shared, were counted by a later analysis. Sequencing was performed with immunoSEQ multiplex PCR; in TCRdb, only in-frame clones are kept and a portion is missing. V, J and clone size are taken as reported in that table, and D and trimming were inferred from the DNA itself. The repertoire holds 200,000 to 250,000 clones, with nearly 80% as singletons. Losses at the gene ends were 0 bases for V and 6 bases for J; bases not matched to a gene: 1. This CDR3 has 14 residues. Germline lookup yields CDR1 SGHAT and CDR2 FQNNGV.

The sequenced sample consisted of PBMCs. The V call is TRBV11-2, the J call TRBJ2-4; TRBD2 matches at 8 bases. This TCR was sampled from a man between 18 and 35 years old in good health and CMV-seronegative. CDR3 nucleotides: TGTGCCAGCAGCTTAGATCGGGGGGGAAACATTCAGTACTTC. Translation: CASSLDRGGNIQYF.